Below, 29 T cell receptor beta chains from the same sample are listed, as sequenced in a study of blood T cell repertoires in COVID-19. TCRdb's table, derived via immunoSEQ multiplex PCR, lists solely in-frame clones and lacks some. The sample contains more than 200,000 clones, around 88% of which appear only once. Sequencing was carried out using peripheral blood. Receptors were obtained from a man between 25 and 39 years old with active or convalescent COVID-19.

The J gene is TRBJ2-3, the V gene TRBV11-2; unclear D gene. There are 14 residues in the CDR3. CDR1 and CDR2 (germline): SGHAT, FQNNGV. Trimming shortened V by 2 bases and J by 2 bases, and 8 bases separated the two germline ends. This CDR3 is CASSLTINTDTQYF. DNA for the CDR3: TGTGCCAGCAGCTTAACTATTAACACAGATACGCAGTATTTT.

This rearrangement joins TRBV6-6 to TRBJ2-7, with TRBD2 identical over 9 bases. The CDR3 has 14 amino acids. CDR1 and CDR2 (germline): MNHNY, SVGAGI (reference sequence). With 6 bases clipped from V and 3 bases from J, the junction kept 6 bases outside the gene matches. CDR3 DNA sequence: TGTGCCAGCAGCGTAGCGGGGGAGAACTACGAGCAGTACTTC. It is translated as CASSVAGENYEQYF.

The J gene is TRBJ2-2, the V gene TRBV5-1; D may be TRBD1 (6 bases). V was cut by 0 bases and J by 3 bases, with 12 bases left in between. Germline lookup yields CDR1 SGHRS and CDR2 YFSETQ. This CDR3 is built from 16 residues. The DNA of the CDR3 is TGCGCCAGCAGCTTGGACAGGGCATTTTACACCGGGGAGCTGTTTTTT. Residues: CASSLDRAFYTGELFF.

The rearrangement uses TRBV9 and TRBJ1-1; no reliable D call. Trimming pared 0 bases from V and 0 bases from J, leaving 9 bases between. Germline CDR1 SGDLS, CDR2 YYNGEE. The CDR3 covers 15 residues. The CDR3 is CASSVGTDLNTEAFF. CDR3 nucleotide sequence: TGTGCCAGCAGCGTAGGAACAGATTTGAACACTGAAGCTTTCTTT.

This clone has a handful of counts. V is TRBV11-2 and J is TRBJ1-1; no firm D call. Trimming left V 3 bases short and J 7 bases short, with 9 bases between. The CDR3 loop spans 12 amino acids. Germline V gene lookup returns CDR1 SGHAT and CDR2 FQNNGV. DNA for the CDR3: TGTGCCAGCAGCTTTTCGGGGATTGAAGCTTTCTTT. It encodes CASSFSGIEAFF.

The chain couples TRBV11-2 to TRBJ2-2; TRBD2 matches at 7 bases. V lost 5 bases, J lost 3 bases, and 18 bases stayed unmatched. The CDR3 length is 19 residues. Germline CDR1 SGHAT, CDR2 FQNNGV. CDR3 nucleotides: TGTGCCAGCAGCAGTAATGTGGCGGGTAGCGGGCAATACACCGGGGAGCTGTTTTTT. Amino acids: CASSSNVAGSGQYTGELFF.

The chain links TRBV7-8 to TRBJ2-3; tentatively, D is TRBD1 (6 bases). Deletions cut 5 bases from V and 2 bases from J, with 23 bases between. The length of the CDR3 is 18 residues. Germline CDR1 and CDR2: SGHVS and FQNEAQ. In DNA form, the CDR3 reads TGTGCCAGCAGCCCCAGGCTTAACCGGGACATAAACACAGATACGCAGTATTTT. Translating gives CASSPRLNRDINTDTQYF.

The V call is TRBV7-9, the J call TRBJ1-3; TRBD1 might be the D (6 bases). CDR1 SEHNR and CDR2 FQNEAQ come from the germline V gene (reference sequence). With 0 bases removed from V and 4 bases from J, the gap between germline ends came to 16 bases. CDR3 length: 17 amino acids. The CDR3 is CASSLAAGALSGNTIYF. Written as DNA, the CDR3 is TGTGCCAGCAGCTTAGCGGCAGGGGCCCTCTCAGGAAACACCATATATTTT.

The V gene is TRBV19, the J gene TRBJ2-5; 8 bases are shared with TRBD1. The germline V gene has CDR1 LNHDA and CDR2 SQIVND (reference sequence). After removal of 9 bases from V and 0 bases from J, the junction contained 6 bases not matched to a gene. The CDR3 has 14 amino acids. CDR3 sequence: CASRDRSYQETQYF. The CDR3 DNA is TGTGCCAGCAGGGACAGGTCGTACCAAGAGACCCAGTACTTC.

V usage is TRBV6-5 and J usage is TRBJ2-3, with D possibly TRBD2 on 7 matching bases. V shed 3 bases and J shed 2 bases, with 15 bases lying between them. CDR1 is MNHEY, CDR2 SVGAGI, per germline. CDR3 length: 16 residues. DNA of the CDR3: TGTGCCAGCAGTTATACGGGCGGGGGCCTCACAGATACGCAGTATTTT. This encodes CASSYTGGGLTDTQYF.

The CDR3 DNA sequence: TGTGCCAGCAGCCCCCGCGGGGGGGGCTCTAGTGGCTACACCTTC. It yields the protein CASSPRGGGSSGYTF. The rearrangement joins TRBV3-1 (or the pseudogene TRBV3-2) to TRBJ1-2; weak D call: TRBD1 (6 bases). Per germline, CDR1 LGHDT and CDR2 YNNKEL (reference sequence). Trimming left V 4 bases short and J 7 bases short, with 19 bases between. This CDR3 has 15 amino acids.

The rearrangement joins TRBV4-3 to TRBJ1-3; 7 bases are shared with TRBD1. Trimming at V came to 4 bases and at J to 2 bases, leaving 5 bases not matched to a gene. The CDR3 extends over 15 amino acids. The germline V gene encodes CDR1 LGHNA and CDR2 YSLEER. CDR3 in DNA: TGCGCCAGCAGCCCCACGACAGGGCCTGGAAACACCATATATTTT. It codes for CASSPTTGPGNTIYF.

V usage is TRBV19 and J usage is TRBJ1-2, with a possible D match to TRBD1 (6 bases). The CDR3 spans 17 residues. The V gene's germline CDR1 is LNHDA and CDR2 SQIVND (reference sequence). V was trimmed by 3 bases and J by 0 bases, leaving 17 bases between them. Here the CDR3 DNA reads TGTGCCAGTAGTATCTCCAATGGACAGCGCCCTAACTATGGCTACACCTTC. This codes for CASSISNGQRPNYGYTF.

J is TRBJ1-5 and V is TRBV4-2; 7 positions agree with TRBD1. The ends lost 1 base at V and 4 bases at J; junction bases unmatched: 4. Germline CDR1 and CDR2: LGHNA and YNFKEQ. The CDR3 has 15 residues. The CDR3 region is CASSQVPTGNQPQHF. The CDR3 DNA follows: TGTGCCAGCAGCCAAGTCCCGACAGGGAATCAGCCCCAGCATTTT.

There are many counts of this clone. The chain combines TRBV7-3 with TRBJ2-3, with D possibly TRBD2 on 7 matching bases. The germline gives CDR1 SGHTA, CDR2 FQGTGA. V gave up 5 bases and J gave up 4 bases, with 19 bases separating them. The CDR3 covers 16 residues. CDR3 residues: CASSARAGAVPDTQYF. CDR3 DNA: TGTGCCAGCAGCGCCCGGGCGGGGGCGGTCCCAGATACGCAGTATTTT.

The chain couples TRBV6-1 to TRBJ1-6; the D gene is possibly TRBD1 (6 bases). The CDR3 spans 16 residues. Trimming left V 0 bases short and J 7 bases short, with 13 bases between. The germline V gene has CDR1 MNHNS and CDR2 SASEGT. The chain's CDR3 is CASSEATGSRNSPLHF. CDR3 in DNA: TGTGCCAGCAGTGAAGCCACAGGGAGCCGAAATTCACCCCTCCACTTT.

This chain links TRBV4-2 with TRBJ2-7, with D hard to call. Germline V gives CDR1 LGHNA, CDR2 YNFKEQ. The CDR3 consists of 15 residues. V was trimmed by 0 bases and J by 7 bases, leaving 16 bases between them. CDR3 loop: CASSQEAIRSVEQYF. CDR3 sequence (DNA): TGTGCCAGCAGCCAAGAGGCTATTCGAAGCGTTGAGCAGTACTTC.

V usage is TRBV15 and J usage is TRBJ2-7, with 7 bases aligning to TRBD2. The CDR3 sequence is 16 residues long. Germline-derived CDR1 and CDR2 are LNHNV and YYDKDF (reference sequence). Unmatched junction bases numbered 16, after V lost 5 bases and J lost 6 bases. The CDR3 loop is CATSAQVAGVKFEQYF. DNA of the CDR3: TGTGCCACCAGCGCCCAAGTGGCGGGGGTTAAATTCGAGCAGTACTTC.

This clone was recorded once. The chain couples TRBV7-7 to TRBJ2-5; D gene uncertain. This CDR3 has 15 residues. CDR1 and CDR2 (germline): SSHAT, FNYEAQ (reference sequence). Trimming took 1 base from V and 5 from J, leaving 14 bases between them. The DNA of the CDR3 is TGTGCCAGCAGCTTAGGGCTTGCTAGTCTCGAGACCCAGTACTTC. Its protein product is CASSLGLASLETQYF.

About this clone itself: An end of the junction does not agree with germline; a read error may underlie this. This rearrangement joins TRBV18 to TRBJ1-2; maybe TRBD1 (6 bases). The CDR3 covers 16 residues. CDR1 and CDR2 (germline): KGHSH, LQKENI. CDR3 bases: TGTGCCAGCACACCAGGGGCTCCTTCGGTTAACTATGGCTACACCTTC. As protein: CASTPGAPSVNYGYTF.

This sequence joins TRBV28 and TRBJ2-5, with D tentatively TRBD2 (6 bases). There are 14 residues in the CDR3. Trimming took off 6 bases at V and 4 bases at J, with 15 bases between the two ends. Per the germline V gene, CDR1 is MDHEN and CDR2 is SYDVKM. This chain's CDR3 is CASRTRGAGETQYF. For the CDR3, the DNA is TGTGCCAGCAGGACCCGCGGGGCAGGAGAGACCCAGTACTTC.

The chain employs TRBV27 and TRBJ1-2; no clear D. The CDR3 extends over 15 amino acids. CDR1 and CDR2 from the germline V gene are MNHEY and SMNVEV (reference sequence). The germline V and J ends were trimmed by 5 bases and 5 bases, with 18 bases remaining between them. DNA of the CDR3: TGTGCCAGCAGTCCAAGTGGGCAAGCGGGGTATGGCTACACCTTC. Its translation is CASSPSGQAGYGYTF.

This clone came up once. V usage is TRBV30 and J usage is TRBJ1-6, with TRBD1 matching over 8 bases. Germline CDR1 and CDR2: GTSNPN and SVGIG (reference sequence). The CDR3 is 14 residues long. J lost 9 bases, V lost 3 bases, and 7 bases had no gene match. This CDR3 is CAWSGQGRSSPLHF. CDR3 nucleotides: TGTGCCTGGAGCGGACAGGGCAGGAGTTCACCCCTCCACTTT.

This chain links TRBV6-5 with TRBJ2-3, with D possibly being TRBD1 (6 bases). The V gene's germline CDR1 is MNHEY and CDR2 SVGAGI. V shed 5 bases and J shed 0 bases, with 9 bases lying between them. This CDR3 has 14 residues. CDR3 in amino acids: CASSTGYSTDTQYF. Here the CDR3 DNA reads TGTGCCAGCAGTACAGGGTACAGCACAGATACGCAGTATTTT.

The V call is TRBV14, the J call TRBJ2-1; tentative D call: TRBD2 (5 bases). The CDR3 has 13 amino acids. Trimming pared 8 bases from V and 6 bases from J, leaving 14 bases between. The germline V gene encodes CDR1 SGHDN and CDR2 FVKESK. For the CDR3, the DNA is TGTGCCAGCTACAGTCTAGAGGGCAATGAGCAGTTCTTC. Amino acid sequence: CASYSLEGNEQFF.

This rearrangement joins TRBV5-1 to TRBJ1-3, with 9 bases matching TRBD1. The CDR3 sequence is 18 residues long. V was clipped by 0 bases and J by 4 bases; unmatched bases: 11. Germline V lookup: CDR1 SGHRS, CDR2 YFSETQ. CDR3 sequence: CASSLDHTIGTGGNTIYF. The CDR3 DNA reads TGCGCCAGCAGCTTGGACCATACGATAGGGACAGGGGGAAACACCATATATTTT.

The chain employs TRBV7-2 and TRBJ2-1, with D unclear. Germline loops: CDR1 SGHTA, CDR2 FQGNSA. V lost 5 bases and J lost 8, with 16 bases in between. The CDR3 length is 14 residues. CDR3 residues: CASSPQSPGHEQFF. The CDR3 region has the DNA TGTGCCAGCAGCCCTCAATCCCCTGGCCATGAGCAGTTCTTC.

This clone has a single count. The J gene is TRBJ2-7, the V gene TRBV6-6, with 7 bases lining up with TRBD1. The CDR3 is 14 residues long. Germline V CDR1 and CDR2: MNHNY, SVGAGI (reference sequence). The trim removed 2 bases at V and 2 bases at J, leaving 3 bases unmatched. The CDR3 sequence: CASSYRDSPYEQYF. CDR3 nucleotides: TGTGCCAGCAGTTACCGGGACAGTCCCTACGAGCAGTACTTC.

The CDR3 nucleotides are TGTGCCAGCAGCTCCCCGGGGAGAGATGAAAAACTGTTTTTT. Its translation: CASSSPGRDEKLFF. The chain uses TRBV13 and TRBJ1-4, with D unclear. Per the germline V gene, CDR1 is PRHDT and CDR2 is FYEKMQ (reference sequence). CDR3 length equals 14 residues. V dropped 4 bases and J dropped 6 bases, with 12 bases sitting between them.